This TCR beta chain was found in a study of cytomegalovirus exposure and HLA in healthy donors. Study at large: It was reported in a later analysis that the approximately 120 validation repertoires used the same platform as the approximately 600 first-cohort repertoires. Study conclusions and caveats: High specificity and sensitivity for cytomegalovirus status were reported for the classifier. The listing of approximately 160 TCR beta chains classed them as cytomegalovirus-associated.

Turning to this clone: Its antigen is unknown.

The method was immunoSEQ multiplex PCR; TCRdb's version includes in-frame clones alone and lacks a portion of them. This table has 65,000 to 100,000 clones, 93% appearing once. The validation cohort, a group of over a hundred subjects, included the donors and was separate from the approximately 660-subject first cohort. This receptor was obtained from a woman in her 30s in good health and CMV-seronegative. The sequenced sample consisted of PBMCs.

The CDR3 sequence is CASRRGGSWETQYF. As DNA, the CDR3 is TGTGCCAGCAGGCGCGGAGGGTCCTGGGAGACCCAGTACTTC. The V and J genes are TRBV6-5 and TRBJ2-5; tentative D call: TRBD2 (6 bases). The V gene's germline CDR1 is MNHEY and CDR2 SVGAGI. V lost 6 bases and J lost 5, with 16 bases in between. The CDR3 is made up of 14 amino acids.